This record covers a single T cell receptor (beta chain). What it binds is unknown. The entry originates in a study of T-cell memory formation after mild COVID-19. Across the whole study: Largely donor-specific TCR clusters were found. Whole-study results and caveats: Later expanders leaned CD4+, whereas clones that contracted between day 15 and 85 were balanced CD4/CD8. Contracting CD4+ clones sat mainly in CM and EM; CD8+ in EMRA.

The 5'RACE method, run with constant-segment primers, produced TCR alpha and TCR beta cDNA libraries (carrying sample barcodes and UMIs). TCRdb passed the 5' RACE reads through MiXCR, listing each CDR3 protein once. In the table there are 550,000 to 700,000 distinct CDR3 sequences, approximately 19% of which are singletons. The specimen was PBMCs or a T cell subset sorted from them (not recorded which). This clonotype was sampled from an adult woman who had mild COVID-19 (a few samples of this study predate the infection). Cell type and time point are not known.

CDR3 residues: CASSQSAWVNNEQYF. CDR3 nucleotides: TGTGCCAGCAGTCAATCAGCTTGGGTAAATAACGAGCAGTACTTC. This sequence joins TRBV27 and TRBJ2-7; D gene ambiguous. Germline CDR1 reads MNHEY; CDR2 reads SMNVEV (reference sequence). Trimming took off 5 bases at V and 5 bases at J, with 19 bases between the two ends. The CDR3 extends over 15 amino acids.